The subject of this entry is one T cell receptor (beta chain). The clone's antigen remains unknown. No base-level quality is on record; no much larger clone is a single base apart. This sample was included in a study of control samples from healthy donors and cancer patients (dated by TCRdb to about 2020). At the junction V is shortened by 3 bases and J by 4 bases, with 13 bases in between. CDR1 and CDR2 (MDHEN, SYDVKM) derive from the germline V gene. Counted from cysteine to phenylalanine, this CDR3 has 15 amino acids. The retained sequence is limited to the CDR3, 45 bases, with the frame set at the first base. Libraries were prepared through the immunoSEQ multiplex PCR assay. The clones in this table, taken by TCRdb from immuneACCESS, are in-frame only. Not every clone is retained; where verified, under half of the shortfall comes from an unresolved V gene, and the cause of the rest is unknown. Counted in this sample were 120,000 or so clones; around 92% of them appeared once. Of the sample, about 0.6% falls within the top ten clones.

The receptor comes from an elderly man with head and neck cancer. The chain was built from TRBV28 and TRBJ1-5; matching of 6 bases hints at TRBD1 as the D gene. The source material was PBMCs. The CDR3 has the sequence CASSFRGGRNQPQHF. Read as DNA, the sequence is TGTGCCAGCAGTTTCCGCGGGGGCAGGAATCAGCCCCAGCATTTT.